A selection of T cell receptor beta chains follows, all from one sample in a study of vaccination and CD4 T cells after COVID-19. Their recognized antigens are unknown. One entry per CDR3 protein results from TCRdb running MiXCR on the PCR reads. The sample consists of tens of thousands of distinct CDR3 sequences, roughly 71% of them appearing once. Here the sequenced sample was CD4+ T cells from blood, cultured in vitro, taken after SARS-CoV-2 vaccination. The receptors shown here come from a human donor who received a COVID-19 vaccine. Both conserved end residues are part of each CDR3. D genes are given only for firm matches. A row's size may be missing; if present it is once, few, many or a size class.

d_gene	v_gene	abundance	j_gene	CDR3aa	CDR3nt
-	TRBV20-1	-	TRBJ2-7	CSASVSPTYEQYF	TGCAGTGCCTCGGTCTCACCTACCTACGAGCAGTACTTC
-	TRBV12-3/TRBV12-4	-	TRBJ1-2	CASSLRGVSYGYTF	TGTGCCAGCAGTTTACGGGGTGTTAGCTATGGCTACACCTTC
-	TRBV2	-	TRBJ1-5	CASTLRDRNQPQHF	TGTGCCAGCACCCTTAGGGACCGAAATCAGCCCCAGCATTTT
-	TRBV6-1	-	TRBJ2-1	CASSEWTRDNEQFF	TGTGCCAGCAGTGAATGGACAAGAGACAATGAGCAGTTCTTC
-	TRBV6-2/TRBV6-3	few	TRBJ1-1	CASSPRGGITEAFF	TGTGCCAGCAGTCCCCGGGGGGGAATCACTGAAGCTTTCTTT
-	TRBV30	few	TRBJ1-1	CAIQKDSLGTEAFF	TGTGCCATACAGAAGGACAGCTTGGGCACTGAAGCTTTCTTT
-	TRBV24-1	few	TRBJ1-5	CATSGRFGPQHF	TGTGCCACCAGTGGGCGCTTTGGGCCCCAGCATTTT
TRBD2	TRBV11-3	-	TRBJ2-5	CASSLGLAGRQETQYF	TGTGCCAGCAGCTTAGGCCTAGCGGGGCGACAAGAGACCCAGTACTTC
-	TRBV24-1	-	TRBJ2-1	CATRDSVDEQFF	TGTGCCACCAGGGACTCTGTCGATGAGCAGTTCTTC
TRBD1	TRBV6-1	once	TRBJ2-7	CASSVTGDEQYF	TGTGCCAGCAGTGTGACAGGGGATGAGCAGTACTTC
TRBD1	TRBV24-1	-	TRBJ2-5	CATSDSPGQGNQETQYF	TGTGCCACCAGTGATTCCCCCGGACAGGGAAACCAAGAGACCCAGTACTTC
TRBD2	TRBV20-1	few	TRBJ2-3	CSAPPGGGRTDTQYF	TGCAGTGCTCCGCCCGGCGGGGGAAGAACAGATACGCAGTATTTT
-	TRBV6-1	-	TRBJ1-6	CASSDFDGSPLHF	TGTGCCAGCAGTGATTTCGATGGTTCACCCCTCCACTTT
-	TRBV20-1	-	TRBJ1-2	CSAKTEKVNYGYTF	TGCAGTGCTAAGACCGAGAAAGTAAACTATGGCTACACCTTC
TRBD2	TRBV19	-	TRBJ2-2	CASRETSGGIKNTGELFF	TGTGCCAGTAGGGAGACTAGCGGGGGGATAAAAAACACCGGGGAGCTGTTTTTT
-	TRBV19	few	TRBJ2-3	CASSPSTAGRTDTQYF	TGTGCCAGTAGTCCATCCACCGCAGGGCGCACAGATACGCAGTATTTT
-	TRBV7-2	-	TRBJ2-2	CASSPVTNTGELFF	TGTGCCAGCAGCCCTGTAACGAACACCGGGGAGCTGTTTTTT
-	TRBV20-1	few	TRBJ2-1	CSARDYGRSYNEQFF	TGCAGTGCTAGAGATTACGGGCGCTCCTACAATGAGCAGTTCTTC
-	TRBV30	once	TRBJ2-3	CAWSKVRRHTDTQYF	TGTGCCTGGAGTAAAGTCCGGAGGCACACAGATACGCAGTATTTT
TRBD2	TRBV7-2	-	TRBJ2-3	CASSLSSSGGTDTQYF	TGTGCCAGCAGCCTCTCTTCTAGCGGGGGAACAGATACGCAGTATTTT
-	TRBV27	-	TRBJ2-1	CASSLLGAGDEQFF	TGTGCCAGCAGTTTACTGGGGGCCGGGGATGAGCAGTTCTTC